These 14 T cell receptor beta chains came from one sample sequenced in a study of blood T cell repertoires in COVID-19. TCRdb keeps only in-frame clones here, not all; method: immunoSEQ multiplex PCR. The sample lists 100,000 to 150,000 clones, roughly 69% seen once, with approximately 2% in the top ten. Sequenced material: peripheral blood. These receptors were collected from a woman in her sixties or seventies with acute or convalescent COVID-19.

V gene TRBV5-1 combines with J gene TRBJ2-1; maybe TRBD2 (5 bases). Germline loops: CDR1 SGHRS, CDR2 YFSETQ. The germline V and J ends were trimmed by 5 bases and 5 bases, with 17 bases remaining between them. CDR3 size: 15 residues. The DNA of the CDR3 is TGCGCCAGCAGAGCGGCAGGCCTCCCAAACAATGAGCAGTTCTTC. As protein: CASRAAGLPNNEQFF.

V is TRBV6-6 and J is TRBJ1-4; D unclear. V was cut by 6 bases and J by 5 bases, with 10 bases left in between. Germline lookup yields CDR1 MNHNY and CDR2 SVGAGI (reference sequence). The CDR3 has 13 amino acids. The CDR3 sequence: CASRRALNEKLFF. CDR3 in DNA: TGTGCCAGCAGAAGAGCTTTAAATGAAAAACTGTTTTTT.

This clone was detected once. The chain is built from TRBV19 and TRBJ2-4; maybe TRBD1 (5 bases). The CDR3 totals 15 residues. The germline V gene encodes CDR1 LNHDA and CDR2 SQIVND (reference sequence). Trimming took 5 bases from V and 0 from J, leaving 11 bases between them. The CDR3 region is CASSLQQVAKNIQYF. The CDR3 coding sequence is TGTGCCAGTAGTCTACAACAGGTAGCCAAAAACATTCAGTACTTC. Combining the CDR3 with reference TRBV19 and TRBJ2-4 gives the whole variable domain DGGITQSPKYLFRKEGQNVTLSCEQNLNHDAMYWYRQDPGQGLRLIYYSQIVNDFQKGDIAEGYSVSREKKESFPLTVTSAQKNPTAFYLCASSLQQVAKNIQYFGAGTRLSVL.

V and J are TRBV6-2 or TRBV6-3 and TRBJ1-2; 7 nucleotides agree with TRBD1. V shed 5 bases, J shed 12 bases, and the junction held 9 bases outside the gene matches. The CDR3 covers 12 residues. The germline V gene has CDR1 MNHEY and CDR2 SVGEGT. Here the CDR3 DNA reads TGTGCCAGCAGTAACCGACAGGGTAGAAACACCTTC. Protein product: CASSNRQGRNTF.

The chain employs TRBV25-1 and TRBJ2-3; 7 nucleotides match TRBD2. The length of the CDR3 is 15 residues. J gave up 0 bases and V 5 bases, and 5 bases lay outside the gene matches. Germline V gene data show CDR1 as MGHDK and CDR2 as SYGVNS. The CDR3 reads CASSPPGGSTDTQYF. The CDR3 DNA is TGTGCCAGCAGTCCCCCCGGGGGGAGCACAGATACGCAGTATTTT.

V gene TRBV28 combines with J gene TRBJ2-3; 8 bases agree with TRBD1. This CDR3 contains 16 residues. The ends lost 5 bases at V and 5 bases at J; junction bases unmatched: 12. CDR1 and CDR2 (germline): MDHEN, SYDVKM. CDR3 sequence reads: CASSDFRTGWIDTQYF. The CDR3 DNA is TGTGCCAGCAGTGATTTCCGGACAGGGTGGATAGATACGCAGTATTTT.

The CDR3 DNA reads TGTGCCAGTAGCGCAGTACAAACCTATGGCTACACCTTC. This translates into CASSAVQTYGYTF. V usage is TRBV19 and J usage is TRBJ1-2; D not resolved. Germline CDR1 is LNHDA and CDR2 is SQIVND (reference sequence). Trimming stripped 6 bases from V and 4 bases from J, with 12 bases between. This CDR3 region has 13 residues. The variable domain in full, with the rest retrieved from reference TRBV19 and TRBJ1-2, is DGGITQSPKYLFRKEGQNVTLSCEQNLNHDAMYWYRQDPGQGLRLIYYSQIVNDFQKGDIAEGYSVSREKKESFPLTVTSAQKNPTAFYLCASSAVQTYGYTFGSGTRLTVV.

The V and J genes are TRBV19 and TRBJ1-1; 10 nucleotides agree with TRBD1. The CDR3 has 16 residues. The J segment lost 4 bases and the V segment lost 8 bases, leaving 13 bases of the junction unmatched. From germline, CDR1 is LNHDA and CDR2 SQIVND (reference sequence). Here the CDR3 reads CASCPRDRGLSTEAFF. In nucleotides, the CDR3 is TGTGCCAGTTGTCCCCGGGACAGGGGTCTTAGCACTGAAGCTTTCTTT. Drawing the rest from reference TRBV19 and TRBJ1-1, the complete variable domain is DGGITQSPKYLFRKEGQNVTLSCEQNLNHDAMYWYRQDPGQGLRLIYYSQIVNDFQKGDIAEGYSVSREKKESFPLTVTSAQKNPTAFYLCASCPRDRGLSTEAFFGQGTRLTVV.

This chain connects TRBV4-3 to TRBJ1-2, with a possible D match to TRBD1 (6 bases). CDR1 and CDR2 (germline): LGHNA, YSLEER. There are 15 residues in the CDR3. V was cut by 4 bases and J by 6 bases, with 18 bases left in between. The CDR3 DNA reads TGCGCCAGCAGCCTTACAGCCGGGACAATGGATGGCTACACCTTC. It encodes CASSLTAGTMDGYTF.

J is TRBJ1-6 and V is TRBV7-2, with a weak D call TRBD1 (6 bases). V was shortened by 4 bases and J by 8 bases, with 12 bases between the two germline ends. The germline V gene has CDR1 SGHTA and CDR2 FQGNSA. The CDR3 has 14 amino acids. CDR3 DNA sequence: TGTGCCAGCAGCTCCGGACAGCGGCATTCACCCCTCCACTTT. It codes for CASSSGQRHSPLHF.

The chain combines TRBV19 with TRBJ2-1; 7 bases are a match to TRBD2. Unmatched junction bases numbered 6, after V lost 6 bases and J lost 4 bases. This CDR3 has 14 residues. Germline CDR1 reads LNHDA; CDR2 reads SQIVND (reference sequence). The CDR3: CASRNLAVYNEQFF. The CDR3 DNA sequence: TGTGCCAGTAGGAATCTAGCGGTATACAATGAGCAGTTCTTC.

The chain has TRBV27 and TRBJ1-2; 10 bases are a match to TRBD1. Germline CDR1 is MNHEY and CDR2 is SMNVEV (reference sequence). The trim removed 8 bases at V and 7 bases at J, leaving 7 bases unmatched. This CDR3 comprises 13 residues. DNA for the CDR3: TGTGCCAGCTCGGAGACAGGGGGCGTTGGCTACACCTTC. The encoded protein is CASSETGGVGYTF.

The chain links TRBV18 to TRBJ1-1; possible D gene TRBD1, 6 bases. The ends were cut back, 3 bases at V and 4 bases at J, with 12 bases in the middle. CDR3 length: 14 residues. Germline CDR1 and CDR2: KGHSH and LQKENI. The CDR3 sequence is CASSPVRGGTEAFF. CDR3 coding DNA: TGTGCCAGCTCACCGGTCAGGGGCGGCACTGAAGCTTTCTTT.

This clone was picked up one time. The gene calls are TRBV3-1 (or the pseudogene TRBV3-2) and TRBJ2-3, with D tentatively TRBD2 (5 bases). The CDR3 has 14 residues. Germline assignment: CDR1 LGHDT and CDR2 YNNKEL (reference sequence). V gave up 4 bases and J gave up 2 bases, with 10 bases separating them. The CDR3 here is CASSPREDTDTQYF. CDR3 coding DNA: TGTGCCAGCAGCCCCCGGGAAGACACAGATACGCAGTATTTT.